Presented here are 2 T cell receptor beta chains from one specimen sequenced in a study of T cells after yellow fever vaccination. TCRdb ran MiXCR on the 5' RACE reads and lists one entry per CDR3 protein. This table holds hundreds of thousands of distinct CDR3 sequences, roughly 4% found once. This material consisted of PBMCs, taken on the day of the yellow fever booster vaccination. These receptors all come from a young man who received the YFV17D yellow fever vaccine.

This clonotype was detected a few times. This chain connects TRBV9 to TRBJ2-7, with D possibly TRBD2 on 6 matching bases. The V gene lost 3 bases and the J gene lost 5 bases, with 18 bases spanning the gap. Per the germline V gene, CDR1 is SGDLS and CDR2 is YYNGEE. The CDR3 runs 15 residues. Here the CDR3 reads CASSALWRGRDEQYV. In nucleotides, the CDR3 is TGTGCCAGCAGCGCCCTATGGAGGGGCCGGGACGAGCAGTACGTC.

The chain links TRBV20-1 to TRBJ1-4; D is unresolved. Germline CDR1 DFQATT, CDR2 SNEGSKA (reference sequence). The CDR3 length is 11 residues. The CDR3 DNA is TGCAGAGCTCCGGTGGGTGAAAAACTGTTTTTT. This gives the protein CRAPVGEKLFF.